This paragraph covers one T cell receptor (beta chain) sequence. This specimen comes from a study of blood T cell repertoires in COVID-19. Study background: Italy, Spain and the United States were the sources of the convalescent and acute COVID-19 samples. Sources were T cells, B-cell-depleted T cells, or PBMCs; the material itself was cDNA or gDNA.

The CDR3 totals 13 residues. The V gene's germline CDR1 is SGDLS and CDR2 YYNGEE. Trimming cost V 3 bases and J 4 bases, with 9 bases left between them. As originally analysed: Reference gene primer amplification in the assay estimated nucleated cell counts. TCRdb's copy holds only in-frame clones and misses some; the assay was immunoSEQ multiplex PCR. Clonal size and the V and J genes are those of that table, whereas D and trimming came from the DNA. The sample carries about 210,000 clones, roughly 82% recorded once. This clonotype was obtained from a middle-aged woman with acute or convalescent COVID-19. V usage is TRBV9 and J usage is TRBJ2-3, with unresolved D. The sequencing input was peripheral blood. CDR3 bases: TGTGCCAGCAGCGCCTATGAGTCAGATACGCAGTATTTT. This sequence encodes CASSAYESDTQYF.